The clone carrying this TCR beta chain showed up many times. Its cognate antigen is unknown. The sample comes from a study of CD8 T cells in ankylosing spondylitis. Study-wide points: Within peripheral blood, clones linked to disease were CD8+ and relatively rare.

TCRdb re-called the 5' RACE reads with MiXCR, one entry per CDR3 protein. The table lists more than 95,000 distinct CDR3 sequences, roughly 8.3% of them singletons. Germline CDR1 is SGHRS and CDR2 is YFSETQ. With 2 bases clipped from V and 14 bases from J, the junction kept 12 bases outside the gene matches. This CDR3 comprises 14 residues. The sequencing sample was made of blood, either unsorted or a sorted T cell fraction (not recorded which). The TCR originated in a male donor with ankylosing spondylitis or in good health (not recorded which). The V and J genes are TRBV5-1 and TRBJ2-1; 8 bases align to TRBD2. CDR3 protein: CASSFGVNSGAEFF. The CDR3, as DNA: TGCGCCAGCAGCTTTGGTGTCAATAGCGGGGCAGAGTTCTTC.